The source of this T cell receptor beta chain is a study of blood T cells in healthy people across ages. From germline, CDR1 is DFQATT and CDR2 SNEGSKA (reference sequence). Trimming at V came to 2 bases and at J to 4 bases, leaving 9 bases not matched to a gene. The CDR3 has 15 residues. Using a J-beta primer mix together with a sample-barcoded 5' primer, a second PCR was run for 7 to 11 cycles. Each cDNA molecule was tagged by a template-switch adaptor with 12 random nucleotides. Any given sample supplied a minimum of 2.5 million CDR3-containing paired-end reads. TCRdb ran MiXCR on the 5' RACE reads and lists one entry per CDR3 protein. The sample records around 1.7 million distinct CDR3 sequences, 25% to 30% being singletons.

The genes are TRBV20-1 and TRBJ2-5, with TRBD1 matching 8 bases. The specimen sequenced was blood. This receptor was identified in a woman aged 30 to 39 in good health. The CDR3 DNA follows: TGCAGTGCTAGAACCTTGGACAGGGAAGGAGAGACCCAGTACTTC. Its translation is CSARTLDREGETQYF.